This T cell receptor beta chain originates from a study of cytomegalovirus exposure and HLA in healthy donors. Study-level findings and limits: Most sequenced TCRs were rare (though some public TCRs occurred in many donors). It was about 180 TCR beta chains that were listed as cytomegalovirus-associated.

CDR3 size: 16 residues. The V end was cut by 1 base, the J end by 4 bases, with 18 bases between. The germline V gene encodes CDR1 SQVTM and CDR2 ANQGSEA. In the case of this clone: The antigen is not known.

The PCR contained 60 Vbeta and 13 Jbeta primers. TCRdb's copy holds only in-frame clones and misses some; the assay was immunoSEQ multiplex PCR. The repertoire holds about 160,000 clones, approximately 86% seen once, with about 2.1% in the top ten. The chain combines TRBV29-1 with TRBJ2-3; D may be TRBD2 (5 bases). Sequencing used PBMCs. This sequence was found in a young woman in good health and CMV-seronegative. The DNA for the CDR3 is TGCAGCGTTGAAGGGCGAGACGGGGTTTCGTCAGATACGCAGTATTTT. Protein: CSVEGRDGVSSDTQYF.